Below are 10 T cell receptor beta chains sequenced from a single sample in a study of Graves' ophthalmopathy and Graves' hyperthyroidism. Amplification from RNA transcripts yielded the TCR beta CDR3 regions. A first-round RT-PCR used HTBI primers, followed by a second-round multiplex PCR. Using its own MiXCR run on the multiplex PCR reads, TCRdb lists one record per CDR3 protein. The sample lists approximately 640,000 distinct CDR3 sequences, roughly 39% occurring once. Sequenced sample: peripheral blood. The receptors were gathered from an adult man with Graves' ophthalmopathy.

This rearrangement joins TRBV5-1 to TRBJ1-2; the D is unclear. Trimming pared 4 bases from V and 7 bases from J, leaving 17 bases between. Germline CDR1 SGHRS, CDR2 YFSETQ. The CDR3 extends over 14 amino acids. This CDR3 is CASSQRVDGCGYTF. The CDR3, as DNA: TGCGCCAGCAGCCAAAGGGTCGACGGCTGTGGCTACACCTTC.

In this sample, this clonotype turned up many times. The V call is TRBV7-9, the J call TRBJ1-6; a possible D gene is TRBD1 (6 bases). V was trimmed by 7 bases and J by 14 bases, leaving 15 bases between them. The CDR3 loop spans 12 amino acids. CDR1 and CDR2 (germline): SEHNR, FQNEAQ (reference sequence). The DNA for the CDR3 is TGTGCCAGCAACCCGGGGGGCTCGGCCCTCCACTTT. This encodes CASNPGGSALHF.

The chain carries TRBV9 and TRBJ2-2, with D perhaps matching TRBD2 (5 bases). The CDR3 is 15 residues long. Germline V gene lookup returns CDR1 SGDLS and CDR2 YYNGEE. V was clipped by 3 bases and J by 1 base, with 10 bases between them. CDR3 loop: CASSADGGNTGELFF. In DNA, the CDR3 is TGTGCCAGCAGCGCCGACGGAGGGAACACCGGGGAGCTGTTTTTT.

This clonotype was observed many times. The chain recombines TRBV2 with TRBJ2-2; no clear D. The germline CDR1 and CDR2 sequences are SNHLY and FYNNEI. Trimming shortened V by 6 bases and J by 5 bases, and 10 bases separated the two germline ends. The CDR3 consists of 13 residues. CDR3: CASSLEPTGELFF. The CDR3, as DNA: TGTGCCAGCAGCCTCGAGCCGACCGGGGAGCTGTTTTTT.

This clonotype was recorded at least ten times. The chain employs TRBV10-3 and TRBJ1-1; D unclear. The length of the CDR3 is 15 residues. Germline V gene sequence: CDR1 ENHRY, CDR2 SYGVKD. V lost 3 bases and J 0 bases, leaving 11 bases between the germline ends. CDR3 coding DNA: TGTGCCATCAGTGATAGGTGGCAGATGAACACTGAAGCTTTCTTT. Its protein is CAISDRWQMNTEAFF.

This clonotype was detected ten times or more. The genes are TRBV12-3 or TRBV12-4 and TRBJ1-5; no clear D. The CDR3 is made up of 14 amino acids. Trimming removed 3 bases at V and 5 bases at J, with 11 bases between. CDR3 sequence (DNA): TGTGCCAGCAGTTTTGGGAGTGGAGATCAGCCCCAGCATTTT. It is translated as CASSFGSGDQPQHF.

This clonotype turned up a few times. V gene TRBV2 combines with J gene TRBJ2-5; TRBD2 matches 7 bases. Trimming removed 3 bases from V and 3 bases from J; junction bases left unmatched: 1. CDR3 length equals 13 residues. CDR1 is SNHLY and CDR2 is FYNNEI in the germline V gene. The CDR3 sequence is CASSEGGKETQYF. CDR3 in DNA: TGTGCCAGCAGTGAGGGGGGGAAAGAGACCCAGTACTTC.

The sample holds a few counts of this clonotype. The rearrangement joins TRBV3-1 to TRBJ2-7; 9 bases agree with TRBD1. CDR3 length equals 15 residues. V shed 1 base, J shed 1 base, and the junction held 2 bases outside the gene matches. Germline V gene sequence: CDR1 LGHDT, CDR2 YNNKEL (reference sequence). The CDR3 DNA is TGTGCCAGCAGCCAAGCGGGGACAGGGTCCTACGAGCAGTACTTC. This gives the protein CASSQAGTGSYEQYF.

A note on this clonotype: Since a much larger clone is just one base distant, this may be a read error. The conserved final phenylalanine or tryptophan is absent from the CDR3, which likely points to a read error. This chain uses TRBV5-5 with TRBJ1-6; D remains ambiguous. The germline V gene has CDR1 SGHKS and CDR2 YYEKEE (reference sequence). The CDR3 has 15 amino acids. The V end lost 1 base, the J end lost 1 base, and 6 bases lay between the germline ends. CDR3 sequence (DNA): TGTGCCAGCAGCTTGAGTGCTTCCTATAATTCACCCCTCCACCTT. Translating it yields CASSLSASYNSPLHL.

The chain employs TRBV29-1 and TRBJ2-2, with 8 positions matching TRBD2. Looked up from germline, CDR1 is SQVTM and CDR2 is ANQGSEA. The CDR3 spans 13 residues. J gave up 7 bases and V 2 bases, and 3 bases lay outside the gene matches. CDR3 sequence reads: CSVETGTSGELFF. CDR3 nucleotides: TGCAGCGTTGAAACCGGGACTAGCGGGGAGCTGTTTTTT.